This is a list of T cell receptor beta chains from one sample in a study of blood T cell repertoires in COVID-19. Clones were sequenced by immunoSEQ multiplex PCR, and TCRdb holds only the in-frame ones, with some missing. The table has some 340,000 clones, roughly four fifths seen once. Sequences were obtained from PBMCs or T cells enriched from blood (not recorded which). Every receptor here comes from a woman aged 45-65 years who had recovered from COVID-19. The CDR3 runs from the conserved cysteine through the conserved F or W. D genes are given only for firm matches. The size of a clone is reported for some rows only, either as once, few or many, or as a class for expanded clones.

v_gene	j_gene	d_gene	abundance	CDR3nt	CDR3aa
TRBV5-1	TRBJ1-6	-	-	TGCGCCAGCCAGGGAACAGGGCCTTCACCCCTCCACTTT	CASQGTGPSPLHF
TRBV6-1	TRBJ2-7	TRBD2	-	TGTGCCAGCAGTGAAGTGGGACTAGCGGGCTCCTACGAGCAGTACTTC	CASSEVGLAGSYEQYF
TRBV7-2	TRBJ2-3	TRBD2	-	TGTGCCAGCAGCCCAAGGGCGGGGGTTCCGCCTTATACGCAGTATTTT	CASSPRAGVPPYTQYF
TRBV15	TRBJ1-2	TRBD1	-	TGTGCCACCAGCATAGCGGGATCCGGGACAGGGGGCGTTGGCTACACCTTC	CATSIAGSGTGGVGYTF
TRBV27	TRBJ2-6	TRBD1	-	TGTGCCAGCAGCTTTTCCTCCGGGACAGGGCGCTCTGGGGCCAACGTCCTGACTTTC	CASSFSSGTGRSGANVLTF
TRBV4-3	TRBJ1-3	-	-	TGCGCCAGCAGCCAAGCTCTTTTCTCTGGAAACACCATATATTTT	CASSQALFSGNTIYF
TRBV19	TRBJ1-6	-	-	TGTGCCAGTAGTTCCAGCGCCAACTCCTATAATTCACCCCTCCACTTT	CASSSSANSYNSPLHF
TRBV19	TRBJ1-5	-	-	TGTGCCAGTAGTCGGCGCGGGGATTGGAATAGCAATCAGCCCCAGCATTTT	CASSRRGDWNSNQPQHF
TRBV6-5	TRBJ1-2	-	-	TGTGCCAGCCGAGGCACCGCTAACTATGGCTACACCTTC	CASRGTANYGYTF
TRBV30	TRBJ1-4	-	-	TGTGCCTGGAGTGTAGATCGCAGATGGCCGACTAATGAAAAACTGTTTTTT	CAWSVDRRWPTNEKLFF
TRBV7-8	TRBJ1-6	-	-	TGTGCCAGCAGCGCCCGTCAGGGGAGTTGGGCACCCCTCCACTTT	CASSARQGSWAPLHF
TRBV5-1	TRBJ2-7	TRBD2	once	TGCGCCAGCAGCTCGGGACTAGCGGGAGAGTACGAGCAGTACTTC	CASSSGLAGEYEQYF
TRBV5-1	TRBJ1-2	TRBD1	once	TGCGCCAGCAGCCCTCCGGGACAGGGGTATGGCTACACCTTC	CASSPPGQGYGYTF
TRBV7-2	TRBJ1-3	TRBD1	-	TGTGCCAGCAGCTTAGCGAGGGGGCAGGGCTTAAACACCATATATTTT	CASSLARGQGLNTIYF
TRBV5-1	TRBJ1-1	TRBD1	-	TGCGCCAGCAGCTCCACAGGGGGGTGGGACACTGAAGCTTTCTTT	CASSSTGGWDTEAFF
TRBV11-2	TRBJ2-1	TRBD2	-	TGTGCCAGCAGGTATCCAGCGGGGGGCTCCTACAATGAGCAGTTCTTC	CASRYPAGGSYNEQFF
TRBV5-6	TRBJ2-7	TRBD2	-	TGTGCCAGCAGCTCCGGGGTATTAGCGGGAGGCTCCTACGAGCAGTACTTC	CASSSGVLAGGSYEQYF
TRBV7-9	TRBJ2-1	TRBD1	few	TGTGCCAGCAGCCCGCGACAGGGGTTATACAATGAGCAGTTCTTC	CASSPRQGLYNEQFF
TRBV19	TRBJ1-2	TRBD1	-	TGTGCCAGTAGAGGAAGTGAGGGGGCCGCGGATGGCTACACCTTC	CASRGSEGAADGYTF
TRBV18	TRBJ1-2	TRBD1	few	TGTGCCAGCTCCCCCGGGACAGGGGGATCTGGCTACACCTTC	CASSPGTGGSGYTF
TRBV10-2	TRBJ2-3	TRBD2	-	TGCGCCAGCAGGATCGGGACTAGCGGGTACACAGATACGCAGTATTTT	CASRIGTSGYTDTQYF
TRBV7-9	TRBJ2-2	-	-	TGTGCCAGCAGCTTAAATGGCGGCACCGGGGAGCTGTTTTTT	CASSLNGGTGELFF
TRBV6-2/TRBV6-3	TRBJ2-7	-	-	TGTGCCAGCAGCCCCAGGTTCTACGAGCAGTACTTC	CASSPRFYEQYF
TRBV7-6	TRBJ1-5	-	-	TGTGCCAGCAGCTTAGTCCAGGGGAGGGATCAGCCCCAGCATTTT	CASSLVQGRDQPQHF
TRBV30	TRBJ2-3	-	-	TGTGCCTGGAGTATCCAGGGAAATACGCAGTATTTT	CAWSIQGNTQYF
TRBV10-2	TRBJ1-2	-	-	TGCGCCAGCAGTGACCAGGGATTCAACTATGGCTACACCTTC	CASSDQGFNYGYTF
TRBV6-1	TRBJ1-2	-	-	TGTGCCAGCAGTGAAATGGGAGACTATGGCTACACCTTC	CASSEMGDYGYTF
TRBV7-2	TRBJ1-1	-	once	TGTGCCAGCATGCCCTTAGATAAAGCTTTCTTT	CASMPLDKAFF
TRBV3-1/TRBV3-2	TRBJ2-1	TRBD2	-	TGTGCCAGCAGCCATCTAGCGGGAGGGTCCCGGGAGCAGTTCTTC	CASSHLAGGSREQFF
TRBV30	TRBJ2-1	-	few	TGTGCCTGGAGTGTACCATTTGCGCCGAGCTCCTACAATGAGCAGTTCTTC	CAWSVPFAPSSYNEQFF
TRBV7-3	TRBJ2-2	TRBD2	-	TGTGCCAGCAGCTTCGGGACTACCGAGGGGACCGGGGAGCTGTTTTTT	CASSFGTTEGTGELFF
TRBV11-3	TRBJ1-1	-	-	TGTGCCAGCGGGCAAGACAGAAACACTGAAGCTTTCTTT	CASGQDRNTEAFF
TRBV7-8	TRBJ2-7	TRBD2	-	TGTGCCCTGGGGTTAGCGGGACACGAGCAGTACTTC	CALGLAGHEQYF
TRBV9	TRBJ1-1	-	-	TGTGCCAGCAGCGTAGGGGGCGGCAGGGGTATCACTGAAGCTTTCTTT	CASSVGGGRGITEAFF
TRBV2	TRBJ2-7	TRBD1	-	TGTGCCAGCAGTGGGGGACAGTTCTACGAGCAGTACTTC	CASSGGQFYEQYF
TRBV5-1	TRBJ2-2	-	-	TGCGCCAGCAGCTTGGTGCGGCAGAACACCGGGGAGCTGTTTTTT	CASSLVRQNTGELFF
TRBV5-4	TRBJ1-2	TRBD1	few	TGTGCCAGCAGCTTCCAACAGGGGGCTGCATATGGCTACACCTTC	CASSFQQGAAYGYTF
TRBV30	TRBJ1-4	-	-	TGTGCCTGGAGTGTACTAGAAAAACTGTTTTTT	CAWSVLEKLFF
TRBV6-5	TRBJ2-7	TRBD1	-	TGTGCCAGCAGATCCACAGGGGGCCTCTACGAGCAGTACTTC	CASRSTGGLYEQYF
TRBV19	TRBJ1-6	-	-	TGTGCCAGTACTCCAGACAGGTATAATTCACCCCTCCACTTT	CASTPDRYNSPLHF
TRBV7-2	TRBJ1-2	-	-	TGTGCCAGCAGCCCCTGGGCTACAGACTATGGCTACACCTTC	CASSPWATDYGYTF
TRBV7-6	TRBJ2-1	TRBD2	-	TGTGCCAGCAGCTTAGGCCAACTAGCGGGAGGGCATGAGCAGTTCTTC	CASSLGQLAGGHEQFF
TRBV11-3	TRBJ2-5	-	-	TGTGCCAGCAGCTTCCTGAGGGCCGGGGAGACCCAGTACTTC	CASSFLRAGETQYF
TRBV7-3	TRBJ1-5	TRBD1	once	TGTGCCAGCAGCTCCCTGGACAGGGTTTCCAATCAGCCCCAGCATTTT	CASSSLDRVSNQPQHF
TRBV11-3	TRBJ1-4	TRBD1	-	TGTGCCAGCAGCTTAGGCCAGGGGGATGAAAAACTGTTTTTT	CASSLGQGDEKLFF
TRBV10-3	TRBJ2-7	-	-	TGTGCCATCAGTGAGGAGGGAGGTAGAACCTACGAGCAGTACTTC	CAISEEGGRTYEQYF
TRBV6-5	TRBJ2-7	-	many	TGTGCCAGCAGTTATTACCTTTGGGAGGAGCAGTACTTC	CASSYYLWEEQYF
TRBV24-1	TRBJ2-5	TRBD1	-	TGTGCCACCAGTGATTCCGCCAGGGGGCCCCCAGAGACCCAGTACTTC	CATSDSARGPPETQYF
TRBV7-2	TRBJ1-1	-	-	TGTGCCAGCAGCCCCCGAGGTATGGCTGAAGCTTTCTTT	CASSPRGMAEAFF
TRBV7-3	TRBJ2-5	TRBD1	few	TGTGCCAGCAGCCCCGGGGGACAGGGCCCAGAGACCCAGTACTTC	CASSPGGQGPETQYF
TRBV11-3	TRBJ1-1	-	few	TGTGCCAGCAGCTTGATGTCAGGGGCGGAAACTTTCTTT	CASSLMSGAETFF
TRBV6-6	TRBJ1-5	-	-	TGTGCCAGCATGTTTATAGCCGGGAACAATCAGCCCCAGCATTTT	CASMFIAGNNQPQHF
TRBV6-5	TRBJ1-4	TRBD1	-	TGTGCCAGCAGTTCCCATCCAGGGGGAGGTGAAAAACTGTTTTTT	CASSSHPGGGEKLFF
TRBV7-2	TRBJ1-2	TRBD1	-	TGTGCCAGCAGCTTGCCGGGACAGCCTTCGGTCTTC	CASSLPGQPSVF
TRBV6-5	TRBJ1-1	TRBD1	-	TGTGCCAGCGCAGGGGGGATGAACACTGAAGCTTTCTTT	CASAGGMNTEAFF
TRBV30	TRBJ2-7	TRBD2	-	TGTGCCTGGAGTGTACAGCGAGGGACTAGCGGCGACTTATCCTACGAGCAGTACTTC	CAWSVQRGTSGDLSYEQYF
TRBV18	TRBJ2-7	TRBD1	-	TGTGCCAGCTCACCAGCGACAGGGGGCCTGTTCTACGAGCAGTACTTC	CASSPATGGLFYEQYF